This section outlines one TCR beta chain sequence together with its context. This sample is part of a study of blood T cell repertoires in COVID-19. Study-level background: Collection of acute and convalescent COVID-19 samples took place in the United States, Italy and Spain. PBMCs, B-cell-depleted T cells, or T cells were the source of the cDNA or gDNA that made up the material.

Study processing details: Amplified reference gene primers provided the basis for estimating nucleated cell counts. TCRdb keeps only in-frame clones here, not all; method: immunoSEQ multiplex PCR. V, J and clone size were drawn from that table, and D and trimming were deduced from the DNA. The sample includes under 200,000 clones, roughly 90% of them seen just once. The CDR3 is 14 amino acids. The rearrangement links TRBV21-1 to TRBJ2-3; TRBD1 is taken as the D call from the table, unchecked against the DNA. TRBV21-1 is a pseudogene. Sequenced sample: peripheral blood. This TCR was recovered from a man aged 45-65 years with acute or convalescent COVID-19. CDR3 region: CASGQGSSTDTQYF. The CDR3 bases are TGTGCCAGCGGACAGGGTTCTAGCACAGATACGCAGTATTTT.